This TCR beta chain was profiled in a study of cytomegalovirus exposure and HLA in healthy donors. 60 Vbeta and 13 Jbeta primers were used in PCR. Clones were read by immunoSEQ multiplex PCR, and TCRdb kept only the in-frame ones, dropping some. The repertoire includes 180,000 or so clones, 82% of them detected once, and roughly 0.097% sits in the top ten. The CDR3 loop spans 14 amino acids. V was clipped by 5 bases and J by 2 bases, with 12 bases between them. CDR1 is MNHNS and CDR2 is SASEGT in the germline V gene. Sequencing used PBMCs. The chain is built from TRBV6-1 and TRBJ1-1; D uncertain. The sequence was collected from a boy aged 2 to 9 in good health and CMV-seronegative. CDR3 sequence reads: CASSLTDRNTEAFF. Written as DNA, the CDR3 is TGTGCCAGCAGTCTAACAGATAGAAACACTGAAGCTTTCTTT.